A single count supports the clone carrying this T cell receptor beta chain. Antigen: not known. With 2 bases clipped from V and 3 bases from J, the junction kept 4 bases outside the gene matches. This CDR3 is built from 15 residues. From germline, CDR1 is MRHNA and CDR2 SNTAGT. Patients had chemo-refractory metastatic non-small-cell lung cancer and received focal radiation plus CTLA-4 blockade that used ipilimumab. The record originates from a study of radiotherapy plus CTLA-4 blockade in lung cancer. Sequencing was performed with immunoSEQ multiplex PCR; in TCRdb, only in-frame clones are kept and a portion is missing. The sample yields approximately 97,000 clones, roughly 80% seen once. Findings of the study overall: With interferon-beta, early dynamics of blood T cell clones were reported to best predict response.

The chain combines TRBV6-4 with TRBJ1-2; 9 bases line up with TRBD1. The receptor's source is a human donor with non-small cell lung cancer who had stable disease on radiotherapy plus ipilimumab. The source was peripheral blood, collected from a patient treated with radiotherapy plus ipilimumab. This CDR3 reads CASSDPDRGHYGYTF. The CDR3 DNA sequence: TGTGCCAGCAGTGACCCGGACAGGGGTCACTATGGCTACACCTTC.